This TCR beta chain was documented in a study of cytomegalovirus exposure and HLA in healthy donors. When sampled, the donors appeared nominally healthy, though they likely had unrecorded immune exposures. Germline CDR1 SEHNR, CDR2 FQNEAQ (reference sequence). Trimming removed 1 base at V and 3 bases at J, with 7 bases between. This CDR3 is built from 14 residues. A multiplex PCR was run with 60 Vbeta primers and 13 Jbeta primers. The protocol was immunoSEQ multiplex PCR, while the TCRdb copy is restricted to in-frame clones and leaves out a portion. Here the sample spans roughly 160,000 clones, more than 65% being singletons.

The chain uses TRBV7-9 and TRBJ2-1; possible D gene TRBD1, 5 bases. This TCR was recovered from a woman younger than 45 in good health and CMV-seronegative. Source material: PBMCs. The CDR3 reads CASSLVGDYNEQFF. In nucleotides, the CDR3 is TGTGCCAGCAGCTTAGTAGGGGACTACAATGAGCAGTTCTTC. Full variable domain (missing parts from reference TRBV7-9 and TRBJ2-1): DTGVSQNPRHKITKRGQNVTFRCDPISEHNRLYWYRQTLGQGPEFLTYFQNEAQLEKSRLLSDRFSAERPKGSFSTLEIQRTEQGDSAMYLCASSLVGDYNEQFFGPGTRLTVL.